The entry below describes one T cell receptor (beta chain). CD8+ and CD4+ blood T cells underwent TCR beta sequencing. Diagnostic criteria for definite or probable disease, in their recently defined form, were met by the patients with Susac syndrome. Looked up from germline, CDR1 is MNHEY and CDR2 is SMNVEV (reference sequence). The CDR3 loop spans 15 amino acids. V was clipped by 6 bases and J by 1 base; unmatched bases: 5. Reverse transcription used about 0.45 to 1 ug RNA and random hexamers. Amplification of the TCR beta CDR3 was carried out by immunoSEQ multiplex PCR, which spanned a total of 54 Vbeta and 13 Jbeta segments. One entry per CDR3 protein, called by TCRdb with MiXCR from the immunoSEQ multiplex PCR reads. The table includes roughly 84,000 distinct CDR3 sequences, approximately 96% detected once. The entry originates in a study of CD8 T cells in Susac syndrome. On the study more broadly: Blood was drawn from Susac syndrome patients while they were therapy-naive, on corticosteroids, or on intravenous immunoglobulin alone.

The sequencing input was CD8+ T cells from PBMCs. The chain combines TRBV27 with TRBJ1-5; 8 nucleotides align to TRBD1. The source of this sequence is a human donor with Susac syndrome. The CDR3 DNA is TGTGCCAGCAGAGCCCAGGGGGCGAGCAATCAGCCCCAGCATTTT. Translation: CASRAQGASNQPQHF.